This section outlines one TCR beta chain sequence together with its context. Its antigen is unknown. The entirety of the isolated RNA underwent reverse transcription, so expressed TCRB transcripts were sequenced. The protocol was immunoSEQ multiplex PCR, while the TCRdb copy is restricted to in-frame clones and leaves out a portion. The table shows hundreds of thousands of clones, with around an eighth occurring only once. Staining for CD45RO/CCR7/CD25/CD127/CD95/CD27 allowed sorting of CD4+ naive, central memory, regulatory and stem cell-like memory cells. These data originate in a study of beta chain features in type 1 diabetes. Looking at the study overall: Age, gender and cell yields were similar between patients and healthy donors. Study results and caveats: Type 1 diabetes patients had moderately but significantly shorter TCRB CDR3s in all four CD4+ subsets. Whether TCRB rearrangement is influenced by HLA type was left unresolved in this analysis.

The V gene's germline CDR1 is MGHDK and CDR2 SYGVNS. Losses at the gene ends were 5 bases for V and 5 bases for J; bases not matched to a gene: 3. The CDR3 contains 13 residues. This chain joins TRBV25-1 and TRBJ2-7; 10 bases align to TRBD1. The origin of this receptor is a man aged 18 to 29 with type 1 diabetes. The sample consisted of naive CD4+ T cells from blood. CDR3 nucleotide sequence: TGTGCCAGCAGTCAGACAGGGGGCGACGAGCAGTACTTC. Translating it yields CASSQTGGDEQYF.